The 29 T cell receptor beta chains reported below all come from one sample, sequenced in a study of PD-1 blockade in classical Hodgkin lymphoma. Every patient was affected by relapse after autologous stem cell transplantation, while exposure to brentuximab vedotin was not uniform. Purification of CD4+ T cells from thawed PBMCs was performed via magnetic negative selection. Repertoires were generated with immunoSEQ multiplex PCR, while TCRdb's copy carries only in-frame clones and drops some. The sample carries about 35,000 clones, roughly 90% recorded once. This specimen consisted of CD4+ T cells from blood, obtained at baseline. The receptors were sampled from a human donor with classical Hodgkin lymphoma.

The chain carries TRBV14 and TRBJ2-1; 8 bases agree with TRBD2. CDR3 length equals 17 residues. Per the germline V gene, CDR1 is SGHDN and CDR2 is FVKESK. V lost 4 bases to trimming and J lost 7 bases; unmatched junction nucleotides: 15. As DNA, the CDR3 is TGTGCCAGCAGCCCCATTCCTTTTAGCGGGACGTATAATGAGCAGTTCTTC. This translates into CASSPIPFSGTYNEQFF. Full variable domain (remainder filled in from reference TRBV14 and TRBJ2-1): EAGVTQFPSHSVIEKGQTVTLRCDPISGHDNLYWYRRVMGKEIKFLLHFVKESKQDESGMPNNRFLAERTGGTYSTLKVQPAELEDSGVYFCASSPIPFSGTYNEQFFGPGTRLTVL.

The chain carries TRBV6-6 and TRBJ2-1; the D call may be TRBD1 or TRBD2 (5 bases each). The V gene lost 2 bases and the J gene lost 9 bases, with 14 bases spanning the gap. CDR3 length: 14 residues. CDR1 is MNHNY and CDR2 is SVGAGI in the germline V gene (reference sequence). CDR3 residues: CASSYRRSGTEQFF. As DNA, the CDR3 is TGTGCCAGCAGTTACCGAAGATCCGGGACTGAGCAGTTCTTC.

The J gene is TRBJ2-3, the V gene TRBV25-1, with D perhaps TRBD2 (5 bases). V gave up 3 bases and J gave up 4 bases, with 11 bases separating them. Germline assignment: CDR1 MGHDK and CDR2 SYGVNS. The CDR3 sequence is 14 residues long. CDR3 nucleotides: TGTGCCAGCAGTGACCCGCGGGTAGCAGATACGCAGTATTTT. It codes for CASSDPRVADTQYF.

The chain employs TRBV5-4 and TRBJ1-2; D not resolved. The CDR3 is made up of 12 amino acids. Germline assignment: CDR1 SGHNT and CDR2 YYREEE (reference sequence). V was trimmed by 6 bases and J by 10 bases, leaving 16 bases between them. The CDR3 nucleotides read TGTGCCAGCAAAAAGAACTCGTACGACTACACCTTC. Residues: CASKKNSYDYTF.

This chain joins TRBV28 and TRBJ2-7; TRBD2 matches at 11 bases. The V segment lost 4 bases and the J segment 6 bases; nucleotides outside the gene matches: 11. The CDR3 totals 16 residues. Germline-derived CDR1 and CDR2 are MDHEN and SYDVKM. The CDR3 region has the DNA TGTGCCAGCAGTTCGTTAGCGGGAGGGCCTGTTCTCGAGCAGTACTTC. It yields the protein CASSSLAGGPVLEQYF. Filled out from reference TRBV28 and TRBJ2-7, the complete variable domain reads DVKVTQSSRYLVKRTGEKVFLECVQDMDHENMFWYRQDPGLGLRLIYFSYDVKMKEKGDIPEGYSVSREKKERFSLILESASTNQTSMYLCASSSLAGGPVLEQYFGPGTRLTVT.

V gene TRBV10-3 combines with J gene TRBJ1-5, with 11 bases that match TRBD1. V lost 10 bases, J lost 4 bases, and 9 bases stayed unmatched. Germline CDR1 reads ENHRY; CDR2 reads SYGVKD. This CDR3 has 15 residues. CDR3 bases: TGTGCCACCCAACCGGGACAGGGGGTGAATCAGCCCCAGCATTTT. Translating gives CATQPGQGVNQPQHF.

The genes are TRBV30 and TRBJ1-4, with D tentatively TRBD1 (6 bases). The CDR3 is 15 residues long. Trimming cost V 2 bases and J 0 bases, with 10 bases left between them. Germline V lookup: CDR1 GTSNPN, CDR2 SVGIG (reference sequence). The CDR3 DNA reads TGTGCCTGGAGTATACAGGGTGCAACTAATGAAAAACTGTTTTTT. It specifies CAWSIQGATNEKLFF.

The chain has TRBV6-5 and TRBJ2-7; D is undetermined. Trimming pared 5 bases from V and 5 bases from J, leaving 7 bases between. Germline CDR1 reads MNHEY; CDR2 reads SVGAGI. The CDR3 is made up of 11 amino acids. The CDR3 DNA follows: TGTGCCAGCAGTCGCCAAGACGAGCAGTACTTC. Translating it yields CASSRQDEQYF.

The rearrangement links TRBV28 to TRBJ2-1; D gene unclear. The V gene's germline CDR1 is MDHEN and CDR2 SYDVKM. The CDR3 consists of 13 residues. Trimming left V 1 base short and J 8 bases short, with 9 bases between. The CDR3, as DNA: TGTGCCAGCAGTTTATATTGGTCCGATGAGCAGTTCTTC. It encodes CASSLYWSDEQFF.

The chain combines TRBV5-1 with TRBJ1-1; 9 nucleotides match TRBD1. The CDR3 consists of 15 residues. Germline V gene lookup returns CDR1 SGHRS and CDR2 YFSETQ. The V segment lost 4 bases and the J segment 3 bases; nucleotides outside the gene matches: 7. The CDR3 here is CASSPRDRVDTEAFF. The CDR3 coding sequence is TGCGCCAGCAGCCCCCGGGACAGGGTTGACACTGAAGCTTTCTTT.

DNA of the CDR3: TGTGCCAGCAGCTTAGTGGTAGCCTTCGACACTGAAGCTTTCTTT. It translates to CASSLVVAFDTEAFF. The genes are TRBV11-2 and TRBJ1-1; D is ambiguous. V lost 1 base to trimming and J lost 3 bases, with 12 bases between them. The CDR3 has 15 residues. CDR1 is SGHAT, CDR2 FQNNGV, per germline.

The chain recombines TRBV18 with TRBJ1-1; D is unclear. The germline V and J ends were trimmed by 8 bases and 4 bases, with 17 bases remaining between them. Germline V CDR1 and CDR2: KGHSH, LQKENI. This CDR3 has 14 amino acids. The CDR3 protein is CASQNLGVGTEAFF. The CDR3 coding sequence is TGTGCCAGCCAGAACTTAGGTGTTGGCACTGAAGCTTTCTTT.

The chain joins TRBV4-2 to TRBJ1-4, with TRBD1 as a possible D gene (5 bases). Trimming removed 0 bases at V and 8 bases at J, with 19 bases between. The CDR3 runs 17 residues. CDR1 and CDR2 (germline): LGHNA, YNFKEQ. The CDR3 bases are TGTGCCAGCAGCCAAGACCTAGGGACCGACTCGAGCGAAAAACTGTTTTTT. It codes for CASSQDLGTDSSEKLFF.

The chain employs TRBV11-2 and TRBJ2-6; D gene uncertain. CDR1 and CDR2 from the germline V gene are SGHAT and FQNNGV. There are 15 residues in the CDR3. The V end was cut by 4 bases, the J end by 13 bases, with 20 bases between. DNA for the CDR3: TGTGCCAGCAGCTCCGTCAACTTAGAACCCAGAGTCCTGACTTTC. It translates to CASSSVNLEPRVLTF.

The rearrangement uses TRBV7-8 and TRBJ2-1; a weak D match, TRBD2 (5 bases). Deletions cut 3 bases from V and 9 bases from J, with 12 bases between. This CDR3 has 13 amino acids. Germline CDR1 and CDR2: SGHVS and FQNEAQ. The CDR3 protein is CASSFGHGGEQFF. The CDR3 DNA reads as TGTGCCAGCAGCTTTGGCCACGGAGGTGAGCAGTTCTTC.

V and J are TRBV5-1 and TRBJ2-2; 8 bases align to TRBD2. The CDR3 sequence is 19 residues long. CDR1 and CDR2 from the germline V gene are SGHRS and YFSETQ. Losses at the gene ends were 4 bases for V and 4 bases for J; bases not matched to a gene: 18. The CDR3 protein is CASSPAILAGLQGTGELFF. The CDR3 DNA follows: TGCGCCAGCAGCCCGGCTATCTTAGCGGGATTACAGGGCACCGGGGAGCTGTTTTTT.

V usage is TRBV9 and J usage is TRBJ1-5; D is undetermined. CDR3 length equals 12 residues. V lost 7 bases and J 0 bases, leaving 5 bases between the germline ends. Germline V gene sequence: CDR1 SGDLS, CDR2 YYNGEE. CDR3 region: CASSNSNQPQHF. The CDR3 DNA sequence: TGTGCCAGCTCGAATAGCAATCAGCCCCAGCATTTT.

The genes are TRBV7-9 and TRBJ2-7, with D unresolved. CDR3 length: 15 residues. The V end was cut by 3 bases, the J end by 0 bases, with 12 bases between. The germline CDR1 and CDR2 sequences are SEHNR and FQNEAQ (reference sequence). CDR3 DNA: TGTGCCAGCAGCTTTCGTGACTTTCCCTCCTACGAGCAGTACTTC. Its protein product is CASSFRDFPSYEQYF.

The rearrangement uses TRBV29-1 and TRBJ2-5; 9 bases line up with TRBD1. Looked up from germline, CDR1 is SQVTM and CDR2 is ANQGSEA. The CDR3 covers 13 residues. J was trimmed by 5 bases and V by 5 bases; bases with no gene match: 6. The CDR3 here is CSVTGGAVETQYF. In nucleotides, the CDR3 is TGCAGCGTTACAGGGGGCGCAGTCGAGACCCAGTACTTC.

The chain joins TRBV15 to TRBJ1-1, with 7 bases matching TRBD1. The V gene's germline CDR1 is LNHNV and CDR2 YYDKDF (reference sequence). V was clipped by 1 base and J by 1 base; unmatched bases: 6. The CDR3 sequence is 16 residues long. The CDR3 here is CATSRVQGVGNTEAFF. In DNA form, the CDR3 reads TGTGCCACCAGCAGAGTTCAGGGGGTGGGGAACACTGAAGCTTTCTTT.

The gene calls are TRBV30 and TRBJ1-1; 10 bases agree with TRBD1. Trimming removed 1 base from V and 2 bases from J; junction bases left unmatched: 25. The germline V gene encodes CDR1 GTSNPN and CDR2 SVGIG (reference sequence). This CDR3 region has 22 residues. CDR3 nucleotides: TGTGCCTGGAGTGCGGTTATCTGGGGACAGGGGTTACTAAGGGCTAGTAACACTGAAGCTTTCTTT. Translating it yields CAWSAVIWGQGLLRASNTEAFF.

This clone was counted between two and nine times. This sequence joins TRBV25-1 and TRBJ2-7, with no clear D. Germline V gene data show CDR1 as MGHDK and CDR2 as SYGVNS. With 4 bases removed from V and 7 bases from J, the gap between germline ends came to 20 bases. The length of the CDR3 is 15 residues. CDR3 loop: CASSVYWTSQGEQYF. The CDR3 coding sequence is TGTGCCAGCAGTGTTTACTGGACCTCCCAAGGTGAGCAGTACTTC.

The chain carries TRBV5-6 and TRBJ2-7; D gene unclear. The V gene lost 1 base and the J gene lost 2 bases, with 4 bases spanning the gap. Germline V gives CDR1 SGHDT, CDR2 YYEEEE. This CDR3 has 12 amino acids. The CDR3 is CASSLSTYEQYF. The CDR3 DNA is TGTGCCAGCAGCTTGTCAACCTACGAGCAGTACTTC.

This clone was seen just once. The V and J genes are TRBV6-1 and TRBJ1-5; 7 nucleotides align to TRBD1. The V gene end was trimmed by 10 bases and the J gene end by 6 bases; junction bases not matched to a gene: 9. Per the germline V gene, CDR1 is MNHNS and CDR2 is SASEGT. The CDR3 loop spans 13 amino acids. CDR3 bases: TGTGCCACCTGGACAGGCGAGGGTCAGCCCCAGCATTTT. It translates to CATWTGEGQPQHF.

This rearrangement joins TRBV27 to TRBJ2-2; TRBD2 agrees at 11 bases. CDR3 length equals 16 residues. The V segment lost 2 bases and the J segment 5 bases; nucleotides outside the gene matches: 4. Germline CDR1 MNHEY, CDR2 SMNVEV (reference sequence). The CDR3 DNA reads TGTGCCAGCAGTTTACTAGCGGGAGGTGGGACCGGGGAGCTGTTTTTT. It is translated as CASSLLAGGGTGELFF.

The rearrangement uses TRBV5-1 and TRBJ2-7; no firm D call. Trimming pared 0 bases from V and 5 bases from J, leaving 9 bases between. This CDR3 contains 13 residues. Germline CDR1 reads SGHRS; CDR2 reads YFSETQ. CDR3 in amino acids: CASSLVVANEQYF. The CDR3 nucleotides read TGCGCCAGCAGCTTGGTAGTGGCAAACGAGCAGTACTTC.

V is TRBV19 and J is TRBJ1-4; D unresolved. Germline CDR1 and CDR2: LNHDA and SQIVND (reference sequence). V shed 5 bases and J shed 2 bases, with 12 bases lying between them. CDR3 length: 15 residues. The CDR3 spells CASSGEELTNEKLFF. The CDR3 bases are TGTGCCAGTAGTGGGGAGGAGTTGACTAATGAAAAACTGTTTTTT.

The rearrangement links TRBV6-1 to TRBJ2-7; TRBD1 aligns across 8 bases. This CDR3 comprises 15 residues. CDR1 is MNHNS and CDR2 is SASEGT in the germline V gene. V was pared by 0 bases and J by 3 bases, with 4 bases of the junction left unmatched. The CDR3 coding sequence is TGTGCCAGCAGTGAAGCACGAGGACAGGGCTACGAGCAGTACTTC. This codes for CASSEARGQGYEQYF.

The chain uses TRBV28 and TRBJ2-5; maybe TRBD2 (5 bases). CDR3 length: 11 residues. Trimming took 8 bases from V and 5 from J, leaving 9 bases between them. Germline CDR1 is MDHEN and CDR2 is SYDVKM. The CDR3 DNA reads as TGTGCCAGCTTCCAGCGGGAGACCCAGTACTTC. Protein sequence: CASFQRETQYF.